The rows below give T cell receptor beta chains drawn from one sample of a study of cytotoxic CD8 clonotypes in ibrutinib-treated CLL. The table came from immunoSEQ multiplex PCR; TCRdb's copy has only in-frame clones and leaves some out. The repertoire holds fewer than 400,000 clones, with roughly two thirds as singletons. Sample: PBMCs, taken after 36 months of ibrutinib treatment. The receptors come from a human donor with chronic lymphocytic leukemia. Both conserved end residues are part of each CDR3. A D gene is named only where the DNA matches it firmly.

>TRBV9|TRBJ2-3|TRBD2
CASSPGRVRTDTQYF
>TRBV10-3|TRBJ2-5|.
CAISKQEQETQYF
>TRBV19|TRBJ2-7|TRBD2
CASSMPGLATYEQYF
>TRBV7-6|TRBJ2-7|.
CASSLVRLSEQYF
>TRBV6-5|TRBJ1-6|.
CASRPGTRSSPLHF
>TRBV5-1|TRBJ2-1|TRBD1
CASRSGTGLYNEQFF
>TRBV28|TRBJ2-1|TRBD2
CASSFGRYGTSAPEQFF
>TRBV19|TRBJ2-7|.
CASSIAPGLSYEQYF
>TRBV18|TRBJ1-2|TRBD1
CASSPQGQSGEDGYTF
>TRBV4-1|TRBJ1-5|.
CASSRRVGDQPQHF